These 5 T cell receptor beta chains came from one sample sequenced in a study of blood T cells in healthy people across ages. Combining a sample-barcoded 5' primer with a J-beta primer mix, a second PCR ran for 7 to 11 cycles. TCRdb passed the 5' RACE reads through MiXCR, listing each CDR3 protein once. The repertoire holds around 1,600,000 distinct CDR3 sequences, with around 40% as singletons. What was sequenced was blood. The receptors derive from a woman younger than 35 in good health.

The V gene is TRBV7-9, the J gene TRBJ2-3; TRBD1 is a possible D gene (5 bases). V lost 4 bases, J lost 0 bases, and 14 bases lay in between. This CDR3 comprises 16 residues. In germline, CDR1 is SEHNR, CDR2 FQNEAQ (reference sequence). The CDR3 loop is CASSSTVDASTDTQYF. CDR3 nucleotide sequence: TGTGCCAGCAGCTCGACAGTGGACGCGAGCACAGATACGCAGTATTTT.

The chain uses TRBV10-3 and TRBJ2-5; 9 bases map to TRBD2. Germline assignment: CDR1 ENHRY and CDR2 SYGVKD. The J segment lost 4 bases and the V segment lost 2 bases, leaving 5 bases of the junction unmatched. The CDR3 runs 15 residues. CDR3 nucleotides: TGTGCCATCAGTGAGGGACTAGCGAGGCTAGAGACCCAGTACTTC. It codes for CAISEGLARLETQYF.

This chain joins TRBV20-1 and TRBJ2-3; the match to TRBD2 covers 7 bases. CDR1 is DFQATT, CDR2 SNEGSKA, per germline (reference sequence). This CDR3 is built from 15 residues. The J segment lost 2 bases and the V segment lost 2 bases, leaving 7 bases of the junction unmatched. CDR3 nucleotides: TGCAGTGCTAGATCCGGGGGGTATTACACAGATACGCAGTATTTT. It translates to CSARSGGYYTDTQYF.

Note on this clonotype: At one end the junction does not follow the germline gene, possibly because of a read error. The V and J genes are TRBV6-1 and TRBJ2-7; 7 bases map to TRBD2. The CDR3 is 14 amino acids. Germline V gene sequence: CDR1 MNHNS, CDR2 SASEGT. CDR3 residues: CASMGGTLLYERYF. The CDR3 DNA reads TGTGCCAGCATGGGGGGGACCCTCCTCTACGAGCGGTACTTC.

The V call is TRBV27, the J call TRBJ1-2; 8 bases are a match to TRBD1. Unmatched junction bases numbered 10, after V lost 11 bases and J lost 5 bases. The CDR3 is made up of 13 amino acids. Germline CDR1 is MNHEY and CDR2 is SMNVEV (reference sequence). The CDR3 loop is CACQQGAGYGYTF. The CDR3 nucleotides are TGTGCCTGTCAGCAGGGGGCAGGGTATGGCTACACCTTC.